These 24 T cell receptor beta chains share one sample of origin, sequenced in a study of shared clonotypes between healthy human individuals. Libraries were prepared by immunoSEQ multiplex PCR; TCRdb keeps only in-frame clonotypes and omits some of them. In the table there are fewer than 700,000 clones, about 80% of which are singletons. The sequenced sample consisted of PBMCs. All receptors derive from a middle-aged woman in good health. Some clones in this sample may be carry-over from other donors' samples.

Worth noting for this clone: An end of the junction differs from the germline gene, which may be a read error. The chain joins TRBV15 to TRBJ1-2; TRBD1 matches 11 bases. The CDR3 totals 17 residues. Germline-derived CDR1 and CDR2 are LNHNV and YYDKDF (reference sequence). Here the CDR3 DNA reads TGTGCCACCAGCAGGGGGTGGACAGGGGGCGCGGATCGTGGCTACGCCTTC. Residues: CATSRGWTGGADRGYAF. Full variable domain (outside the CDR3, taken from reference TRBV15 and TRBJ1-2): DAMVIQNPRYQVTQFGKPVTLSCSQTLNHNVMYWYQQKSSQAPKLLFHYYDKDFNNEADTPDNFQSRRPNTSFCFLDIRSPGLGDTAMYLCATSRGWTGGADRGYAFGSGTRLTVV.

The chain links TRBV28 to TRBJ2-7, with D unclear. Germline CDR1 is MDHEN and CDR2 is SYDVKM. V was pared by 6 bases and J by 5 bases, with 14 bases between. CDR3 size: 13 residues. The CDR3 coding sequence is TGTGCCAGCAGGGCTGCATTTGGGAACGAGCAGTACTTC. It yields the protein CASRAAFGNEQYF.

CDR3 amino acids: CSVETGADTEAFF. The CDR3 bases are TGCAGCGTTGAAACAGGGGCGGACACTGAAGCTTTCTTT. The chain couples TRBV29-1 to TRBJ1-1, with 7 nucleotides matching TRBD1. J lost 3 bases, V lost 2 bases, and 3 bases had no gene match. The CDR3 is made up of 13 amino acids. CDR1 SQVTM and CDR2 ANQGSEA come from the germline V gene.

This clone was seen only a few times. One base away lies a much larger clone, so this may be a sequencing read error. Other DNA sequences from this sample encode an identical CDR3 as well. The V gene is TRBV7-9, the J gene TRBJ1-4, with a weak D call TRBD1 (6 bases). Trimming stripped 1 base from V and 5 bases from J, with 11 bases between. CDR3 size: 15 residues. Germline V gene lookup returns CDR1 SEHNR and CDR2 FQNEAQ (reference sequence). As DNA, the CDR3 is TGTGCCAGCAGCTTAGTCGGGCAGGGGAATGAAAAACTGTTTTTT. Its translation: CASSLVGQGNEKLFF.

The rearrangement joins TRBV28 to TRBJ2-7; 10 positions agree with TRBD1. Trimming at V came to 5 bases and at J to 3 bases, leaving 1 base not matched to a gene. Germline loops: CDR1 MDHEN, CDR2 SYDVKM. The CDR3 extends over 13 amino acids. This CDR3 is CASSDRGHYEQYF. DNA for the CDR3: TGTGCCAGCAGTGACAGGGGGCACTACGAGCAGTACTTC.

The chain combines TRBV7-9 with TRBJ2-7, with D unresolved. V was trimmed by 2 bases and J by 5 bases, leaving 10 bases between them. This CDR3 region has 13 residues. CDR1 is SEHNR and CDR2 is FQNEAQ in the germline V gene (reference sequence). The DNA of the CDR3 is TGTGCCAGCAGCTTACCTCCAATCAACGAGCAGTACTTC. Translation: CASSLPPINEQYF.

CDR3 nucleotide sequence: TGTGCCAGCAGCTTAACAGGGGGAGTAGGGAACACCATATATTTT. Its translation is CASSLTGGVGNTIYF. The rearrangement links TRBV7-2 to TRBJ1-3, with 8 bases matching TRBD1. This CDR3 region has 15 residues. The germline CDR1 and CDR2 sequences are SGHTA and FQGNSA. The ends lost 2 bases at V and 7 bases at J; junction bases unmatched: 7.

The V and J genes are TRBV5-5 and TRBJ2-3; D perhaps matches TRBD1 (5 bases). The V end was cut by 0 bases, the J end by 2 bases, with 7 bases between. CDR3 size: 14 residues. The germline gives CDR1 SGHKS, CDR2 YYEKEE (reference sequence). The CDR3 here is CASSLDRFTDTQYF. Written as DNA, the CDR3 is TGTGCCAGCAGCTTGGACAGGTTCACAGATACGCAGTATTTT.

The rearrangement links TRBV15 to TRBJ2-7; D is undetermined. Germline-derived CDR1 and CDR2 are LNHNV and YYDKDF (reference sequence). V was clipped by 3 bases and J by 6 bases, with 15 bases between them. The CDR3 has 14 residues. CDR3 sequence (DNA): TGTGCCACCAGCAGTATTAGCCTTTTTTCCGAGCAGTACTTC. Translation: CATSSISLFSEQYF.

The chain uses TRBV25-1 and TRBJ1-1, with D maybe TRBD1 (5 bases). Germline CDR1 and CDR2: MGHDK and SYGVNS. The CDR3 runs to 15 residues. Deletions cut 3 bases from V and 3 bases from J, with 14 bases between. CDR3 in DNA: TGTGCCAGCAGTGATTCGCAGGGAGGGGACACTGAAGCTTTCTTT. This translates into CASSDSQGGDTEAFF.

The chain recombines TRBV11-2 with TRBJ2-1, with TRBD2 matching over 8 bases. There are 15 residues in the CDR3. Germline V gene data show CDR1 as SGHAT and CDR2 as FQNNGV. Losses at the gene ends were 1 base for V and 6 bases for J; bases not matched to a gene: 5. In nucleotides, the CDR3 is TGTGCCAGCAGCTTAGGCCTAGCGGGCCTCAATGAGCAGTTCTTC. This sequence encodes CASSLGLAGLNEQFF. Looking up the rest from reference TRBV11-2 and TRBJ2-1 gives the full variable domain: EAGVAQSPRYKIIEKRQSVAFWCNPISGHATLYWYQQILGQGPKLLIQFQNNGVVDDSQLPKDRFSAERLKGVDSTLKIQPAKLEDSAVYLCASSLGLAGLNEQFFGPGTRLTVL.

V and J are TRBV7-6 and TRBJ1-1, with no clear D. The CDR3 length is 14 residues. Germline CDR1 SGHVS, CDR2 FNYEAQ. V gave up 4 bases and J gave up 4 bases, with 13 bases separating them. The CDR3 here is CASSSSLRVTEAFF. DNA of the CDR3: TGTGCCAGCAGCTCCTCGCTGCGGGTCACTGAAGCTTTCTTT.

The chain is built from TRBV2 and TRBJ2-1; TRBD2 is a possible D gene (7 bases). The CDR3 is 16 amino acids. V dropped 2 bases and J dropped 7 bases, with 18 bases sitting between them. The germline CDR1 and CDR2 sequences are SNHLY and FYNNEI. CDR3 sequence reads: CASSEWLVRGGNEQFF. DNA of the CDR3: TGTGCCAGCAGTGAATGGCTCGTCAGGGGAGGGAATGAGCAGTTCTTC.

CDR3 protein: CSAPRGREYANEQFF. The DNA for the CDR3 is TGCAGCGCCCCTCGGGGAAGGGAATATGCGAATGAGCAGTTCTTC. The chain uses TRBV29-1 and TRBJ2-1, with a possible D match to TRBD2 (5 bases). CDR1 is SQVTM and CDR2 is ANQGSEA in the germline V gene. The CDR3 totals 15 residues. The V gene lost 7 bases and the J gene lost 7 bases, with 23 bases spanning the gap.

The chain recombines TRBV11-2 with TRBJ1-1; 9 bases align to TRBD1. V was pared by 3 bases and J by 5 bases, with 1 base of the junction left unmatched. The germline V gene encodes CDR1 SGHAT and CDR2 FQNNGV. This CDR3 spans 13 amino acids. The CDR3 is CASSLTGGTEAFF. The DNA for the CDR3 is TGTGCCAGCAGCTTGACAGGGGGAACTGAAGCTTTCTTT. The full variable domain, its missing parts supplied by reference TRBV11-2 and TRBJ1-1, is EAGVAQSPRYKIIEKRQSVAFWCNPISGHATLYWYQQILGQGPKLLIQFQNNGVVDDSQLPKDRFSAERLKGVDSTLKIQPAKLEDSAVYLCASSLTGGTEAFFGQGTRLTVV.

The rearrangement uses TRBV7-9 and TRBJ2-1, with 10 bases that match TRBD2. The CDR3 has 17 amino acids. Germline CDR1 is SEHNR and CDR2 is FQNEAQ (reference sequence). Unmatched junction bases numbered 8, after V lost 1 base and J lost 5 bases. The CDR3 loop reads CASSLDGLAEGDNEQFF. DNA of the CDR3: TGTGCCAGCAGCTTAGACGGACTAGCGGAAGGGGACAATGAGCAGTTCTTC.

The rearrangement uses TRBV10-3 and TRBJ2-4, with 7 positions matching TRBD1. Trimming took 0 bases from V and 6 from J; bases not matched to a gene: 8. Germline CDR1 and CDR2: ENHRY and SYGVKD. The CDR3 covers 16 residues. CDR3 nucleotides: TGTGCCATCAGTGAGTCCTCCGGACAGGCATCAAACATTCAGTACTTC. Amino acid sequence: CAISESSGQASNIQYF.

The chain combines TRBV11-2 with TRBJ2-1, with D maybe TRBD2 (7 bases). The V end lost 6 bases, the J end lost 5 bases, and 14 bases lay between the germline ends. The germline V gene has CDR1 SGHAT and CDR2 FQNNGV. The CDR3 loop spans 14 amino acids. In DNA form, the CDR3 reads TGTGCCAGCAGAATAGTAGGGGGGGACAATGAGCAGTTCTTC. As protein: CASRIVGGDNEQFF.

For this clone: A much larger clone lies one base from this, so it may be a read error. Other DNA sequences in the same sample also yield this CDR3. The J gene is TRBJ2-5, the V gene TRBV7-3; D ambiguous. CDR3 length: 11 amino acids. Germline V gene sequence: CDR1 SGHTA, CDR2 FQGTGA. The DNA of the CDR3 is TGTGCCAGTAGCTCAGAAGAGACCCAGTACTTC. Protein product: CASSSEETQYF.

This clone is a singleton in its sample. This chain links TRBV5-6 with TRBJ1-2, with 10 bases lining up with TRBD1. Germline V gives CDR1 SGHDT, CDR2 YYEEEE. The CDR3 is made up of 14 amino acids. Trimming removed 4 bases from V and 4 bases from J; junction bases left unmatched: 4. The CDR3 nucleotides read TGTGCCAGCAGCGTCCGGGACAGGGGCTATGGCTACACCTTC. Residues: CASSVRDRGYGYTF.

The rearrangement uses TRBV27 and TRBJ2-7; no reliable D call. Germline assignment: CDR1 MNHEY and CDR2 SMNVEV (reference sequence). The CDR3 covers 16 residues. Trimming shortened V by 2 bases and J by 2 bases, and 16 bases separated the two germline ends. Here the CDR3 DNA reads TGTGCCAGCAGTTTAAGTCCGGGCAGCCTACCCTACGAGCAGTACTTC. This codes for CASSLSPGSLPYEQYF.

In regard to this clone: Given a much more abundant clone one base away, this may be a read error. The V call is TRBV15, the J call TRBJ1-4; D remains unclear. The CDR3 consists of 13 residues. CDR1 is LNHNV, CDR2 YYDKDF, per germline (reference sequence). DNA for the CDR3: TGTGCCACCAGCAGGGGGTTCACTGAAAAACCGTTTTTT. It codes for CATSRGFTEKPFF.

The rearrangement links TRBV4-1 to TRBJ1-4; no clear D. The ends were cut back, 1 base at V and 0 bases at J, with 9 bases in the middle. The CDR3 is 16 residues long. In germline, CDR1 is MGHRA, CDR2 YSYEKL. CDR3: CASSQGSSATNEKLFF. In nucleotides, the CDR3 is TGCGCCAGCAGCCAAGGCTCTTCTGCAACTAATGAAAAACTGTTTTTT.

This rearrangement joins TRBV7-9 to TRBJ2-1, with a weak D call TRBD2 (6 bases). CDR1 is SEHNR, CDR2 FQNEAQ, per germline (reference sequence). V dropped 8 bases and J dropped 5 bases, with 13 bases sitting between them. This CDR3 contains 13 residues. CDR3 amino acids: CASRSWGDNEQFF. The CDR3 nucleotides read TGTGCCAGCCGCTCTTGGGGGGACAATGAGCAGTTCTTC.